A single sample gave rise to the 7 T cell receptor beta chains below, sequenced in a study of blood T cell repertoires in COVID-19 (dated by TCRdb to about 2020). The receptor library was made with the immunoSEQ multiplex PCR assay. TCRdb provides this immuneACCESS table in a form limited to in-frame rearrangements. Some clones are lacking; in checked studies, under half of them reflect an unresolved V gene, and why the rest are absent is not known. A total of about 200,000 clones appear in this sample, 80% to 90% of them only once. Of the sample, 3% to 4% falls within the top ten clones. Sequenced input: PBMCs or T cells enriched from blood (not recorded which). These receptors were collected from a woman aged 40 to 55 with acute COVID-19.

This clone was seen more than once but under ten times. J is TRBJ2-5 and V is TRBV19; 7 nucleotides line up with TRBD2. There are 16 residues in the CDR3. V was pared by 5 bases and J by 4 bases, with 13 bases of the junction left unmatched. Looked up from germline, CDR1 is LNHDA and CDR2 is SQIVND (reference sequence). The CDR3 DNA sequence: TGTGCCAGTAGTCGGGGTTTGGGACGGACTAGAGAGACCCAGTACTTC. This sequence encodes CASSRGLGRTRETQYF. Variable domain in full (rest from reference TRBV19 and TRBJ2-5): DGGITQSPKYLFRKEGQNVTLSCEQNLNHDAMYWYRQDPGQGLRLIYYSQIVNDFQKGDIAEGYSVSREKKESFPLTVTSAQKNPTAFYLCASSRGLGRTRETQYFGPGTRLLVL.

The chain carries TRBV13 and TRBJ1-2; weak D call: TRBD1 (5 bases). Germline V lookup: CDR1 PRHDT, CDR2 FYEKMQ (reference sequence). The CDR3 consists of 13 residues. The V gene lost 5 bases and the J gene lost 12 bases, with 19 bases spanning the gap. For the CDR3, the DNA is TGTGCCAGCAGCCCCCGGGGGGAGGAGCAGCACACCTTC. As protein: CASSPRGEEQHTF.

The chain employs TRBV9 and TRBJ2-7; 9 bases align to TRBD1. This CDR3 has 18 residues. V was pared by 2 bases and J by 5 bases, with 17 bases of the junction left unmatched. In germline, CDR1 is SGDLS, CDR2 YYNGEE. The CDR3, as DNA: TGTGCCAGCAGCGTCAGTCCCTCCCTAGGGACAGGGTCCCACGAGCAGTACTTC. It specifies CASSVSPSLGTGSHEQYF.

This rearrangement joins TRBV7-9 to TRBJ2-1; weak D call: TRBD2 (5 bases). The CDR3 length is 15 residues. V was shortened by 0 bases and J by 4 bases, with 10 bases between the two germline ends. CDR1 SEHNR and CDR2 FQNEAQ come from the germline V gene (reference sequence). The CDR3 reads CASSLADSAYNEQFF. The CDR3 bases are TGTGCCAGCAGCTTAGCGGATAGCGCTTACAATGAGCAGTTCTTC.

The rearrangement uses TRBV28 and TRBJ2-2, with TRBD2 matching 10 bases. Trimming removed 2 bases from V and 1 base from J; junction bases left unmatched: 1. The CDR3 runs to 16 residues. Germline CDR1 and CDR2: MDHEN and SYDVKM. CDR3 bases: TGTGCCAGCAGTTTAATAGCGGGAGGGAACACCGGGGAGCTGTTTTTT. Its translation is CASSLIAGGNTGELFF.

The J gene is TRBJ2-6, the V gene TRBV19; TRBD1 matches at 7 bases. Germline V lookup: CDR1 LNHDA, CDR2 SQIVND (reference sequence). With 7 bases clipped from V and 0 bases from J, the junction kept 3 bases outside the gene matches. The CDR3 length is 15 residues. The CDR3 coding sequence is TGTGCCAGTACAACAGGGGCCTCTGGGGCCAACGTCCTGACTTTC. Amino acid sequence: CASTTGASGANVLTF. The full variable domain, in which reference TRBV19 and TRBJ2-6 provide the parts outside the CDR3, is DGGITQSPKYLFRKEGQNVTLSCEQNLNHDAMYWYRQDPGQGLRLIYYSQIVNDFQKGDIAEGYSVSREKKESFPLTVTSAQKNPTAFYLCASTTGASGANVLTFGAGSRLTVL.

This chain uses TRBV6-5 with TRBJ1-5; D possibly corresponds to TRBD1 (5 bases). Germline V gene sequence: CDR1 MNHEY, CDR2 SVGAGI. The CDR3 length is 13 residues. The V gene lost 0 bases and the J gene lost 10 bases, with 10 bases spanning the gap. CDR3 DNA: TGTGCCAGCAGTTACTCGACCGGGACTCCCCAGCATTTT. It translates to CASSYSTGTPQHF.